This T cell receptor (beta chain) was documented in a study of blood T cells in healthy people across ages. PCR was performed a second time for about 7 to 12 cycles using a sample-barcoded 5' primer and a J-beta primer mix. TCRdb reprocessed the 5' RACE reads via MiXCR and lists one record per CDR3 protein. The data hold fewer than 800,000 distinct CDR3 sequences, with about 52% observed a single time. A few counts support this clonotype. Sequencing was done on a sample of blood. The origin of this receptor is a woman aged 60-75 years in good health.

In DNA form, the CDR3 reads TGTGCCAGCAGTTTTTTCGTCAGTACGCAGTATTTT. As protein: CASSFFVSTQYF. The chain is built from TRBV12-3 or TRBV12-4 and TRBJ2-3, with D unclear. The CDR3 runs to 12 residues. Trimming pared 3 bases from V and 8 bases from J, leaving 9 bases between.